This entry concerns a single T cell receptor (beta chain). Data came from immunoSEQ multiplex PCR; TCRdb stores just in-frame clones and leaves some out. The data show about 76,000 clones, under 95% seen once. Time point noted: peripheral blood 6 weeks after treatment start. The CDR3 length is 16 residues. The germline V gene has CDR1 LNHNV and CDR2 YYDKDF (reference sequence). After removal of 0 bases from V and 9 bases from J, the junction contained 10 bases not matched to a gene. This sample was taken from a study of PD-L1 blockade in urothelial cancer. The sequence was collected from a woman of 80 years or more with urothelial cancer. The rearrangement links TRBV15 to TRBJ2-7, with 11 bases matching TRBD2. The material sequenced was PBMCs, taken around atezolizumab (anti-PD-L1) treatment. DNA for the CDR3: TGTGCCACCAGCAGAGAAAGCGGACCGGGACTAGCGGCGCAGTACTTC. It specifies CATSRESGPGLAAQYF.